Described below is a single T cell receptor beta chain sequence and its context. The data were produced by immunoSEQ multiplex PCR, yet TCRdb's version contains in-frame clones alone and is incomplete. In the table there are about 410,000 clones, around 90% of which are singletons. The data stem from a study of control samples from healthy donors and cancer patients. Sequenced input: PBMCs. The sequence was collected from a man aged 35 to 55 with head and neck cancer.

For the CDR3, the DNA is TGTGCCAGCAGTTTGGAGCGGGGAGGGTCTAAGTACTTC. It yields the protein CASSLERGGSKYF. The chain joins TRBV27 to TRBJ2-7, with TRBD2 identical over 7 bases. CDR3 length: 13 amino acids. With V trimmed by 3 bases and J by 11 bases, 10 bases remained unmatched. Germline assignment: CDR1 MNHEY and CDR2 SMNVEV (reference sequence).